The 20 T cell receptor beta chains given below trace back to one sample, sequenced in a study of lymphopenia after photon versus proton radiotherapy. Clones were read by immunoSEQ multiplex PCR, and TCRdb kept only the in-frame ones, dropping some. The sample holds around 150,000 clones, approximately 90% seen once. Sequences were derived from peripheral blood, sampled from a patient treated with photon-based radiotherapy. Receptor source: a man between 50 and 59 years old with gastric cancer.

The rearrangement joins TRBV18 to TRBJ2-1; TRBD1 agrees at 9 bases. The CDR3 has 16 residues. CDR1 and CDR2 (germline): KGHSH, LQKENI. With V trimmed by 5 bases and J by 3 bases, 8 bases remained unmatched. The CDR3 spells CASSSTGTGNYNEQFF. The CDR3 region has the DNA TGTGCCAGCTCATCAACCGGGACAGGGAACTACAATGAGCAGTTCTTC.

Here the CDR3 reads CASSLAGGPETQYF. The CDR3 nucleotides are TGTGCCAGCAGTCTAGCGGGAGGGCCGGAGACCCAGTACTTC. The chain combines TRBV6-5 with TRBJ2-5; 12 positions agree with TRBD2. Unmatched junction bases numbered 3, after V lost 5 bases and J lost 5 bases. The CDR3 consists of 14 residues. The germline V gene has CDR1 MNHEY and CDR2 SVGAGI.

V gene TRBV5-1 combines with J gene TRBJ2-7; 11 bases line up with TRBD1. CDR3 size: 17 residues. Trimming removed 1 base from V and 7 bases from J; junction bases left unmatched: 13. Germline CDR1 reads SGHRS; CDR2 reads YFSETQ. The CDR3 spells CASSLLLLGTGGAEQYF. The CDR3 DNA follows: TGCGCCAGCAGCTTGTTGTTACTGGGGACAGGGGGAGCGGAGCAGTACTTC.

The chain has TRBV7-9 and TRBJ2-7; possible D gene TRBD1, 6 bases. The V and J ends lost 6 bases and 0 bases respectively, with 12 bases between them. This CDR3 has 14 residues. Germline loops: CDR1 SEHNR, CDR2 FQNEAQ (reference sequence). The CDR3 DNA is TGTGCCAGCAGTCCCGGGACACCCTCCTACGAGCAGTACTTC. Translating it yields CASSPGTPSYEQYF.

This chain links TRBV27 with TRBJ2-4, with D possibly TRBD1 on 5 matching bases. The CDR3 is made up of 14 amino acids. Trimming took off 3 bases at V and 5 bases at J, with 11 bases between the two ends. CDR1 and CDR2 (germline): MNHEY, SMNVEV (reference sequence). CDR3 amino acids: CASSFAGSENIQYF. CDR3 sequence (DNA): TGTGCCAGCAGTTTCGCAGGGTCCGAAAACATTCAGTACTTC.

The chain carries TRBV10-3 and TRBJ1-2; D perhaps matches TRBD1 (5 bases). V was clipped by 3 bases and J by 2 bases, with 13 bases between them. The CDR3 spans 15 residues. From germline, CDR1 is ENHRY and CDR2 SYGVKD. The CDR3 DNA sequence: TGTGCCATCAGTGAAGGAGGGGCGGGGAACTATGGCTACACCTTC. As protein: CAISEGGAGNYGYTF.

The CDR3 nucleotides are TGTGCCAGCAGATTGGACAGCCTGGGAGGGAGGCCCCAGCATTTT. Translation gives CASRLDSLGGRPQHF. The chain is built from TRBV2 and TRBJ1-5; D is perhaps TRBD1 (6 bases). V was trimmed by 6 bases and J by 9 bases, leaving 21 bases between them. Germline values: CDR1 SNHLY, CDR2 FYNNEI. The CDR3 contains 15 residues. The full variable domain, in which reference TRBV2 and TRBJ1-5 provide the parts outside the CDR3, is EPEVTQTPSHQVTQMGQEVILRCVPISNHLYFYWYRQILGQKVEFLVSFYNNEISEKSEIFDDQFSVERPDGSNFTLKIRSTKLEDSAMYFCASRLDSLGGRPQHFGDGTRLSIL.

The chain carries TRBV7-7 and TRBJ2-1, with 11 bases fitting TRBD2. The length of the CDR3 is 15 residues. V lost 5 bases to trimming and J lost 6 bases; unmatched junction nucleotides: 6. CDR1 SSHAT and CDR2 FNYEAQ come from the germline V gene (reference sequence). CDR3 sequence: CASSPTSGSFNEQFF. CDR3 DNA: TGTGCCAGCAGCCCCACTAGCGGGAGCTTCAATGAGCAGTTCTTC.

The rearrangement uses TRBV4-3 and TRBJ2-2, with a possible D match to TRBD2 (6 bases). The length of the CDR3 is 15 residues. V dropped 2 bases and J dropped 0 bases, with 7 bases sitting between them. Germline CDR1 and CDR2: LGHNA and YSLEER. The CDR3 DNA follows: TGCGCCAGCAGCCAAATAGCGGCGAACACCGGGGAGCTGTTTTTT. Encoded protein: CASSQIAANTGELFF.

V gene TRBV6-5 combines with J gene TRBJ2-1, with D perhaps matching TRBD1 (5 bases). The CDR3 is 11 amino acids. Between the trimmed V and J ends, which lost 11 bases and 6 bases, there was a span of 11 bases. Germline values: CDR1 MNHEY, CDR2 SVGAGI. The CDR3 reads CAAGRGNEQFF. As DNA, the CDR3 is TGTGCCGCCGGTAGGGGCAATGAGCAGTTCTTC.

This clone occurred a few times. The V gene is TRBV7-8, the J gene TRBJ1-2, with a tentative D call TRBD1 (6 bases). Trimming removed 1 base at V and 5 bases at J, with 8 bases between. The CDR3 extends over 13 amino acids. Germline loops: CDR1 SGHVS, CDR2 FQNEAQ. The DNA of the CDR3 is TGTGCCAGCAGCTTAGGGACAGAGTATGGCTACACCTTC. Amino acid sequence: CASSLGTEYGYTF.

CDR3 protein: CASSKVYGRASYNEQFF. The DNA of the CDR3 is TGTGCCAGCAGCAAAGTCTATGGGAGGGCTTCCTACAATGAGCAGTTCTTC. The gene calls are TRBV21-1 and TRBJ2-1; TRBD2 was called by the table and not checked on the DNA. TRBV21-1 is a recognized pseudogene. The CDR3 has 17 residues.

The chain carries TRBV2 and TRBJ1-1, with TRBD1 as a possible D gene (6 bases). Looked up from germline, CDR1 is SNHLY and CDR2 is FYNNEI. The CDR3 runs to 13 residues. V was clipped by 6 bases and J by 1 base, with 9 bases between them. CDR3 nucleotide sequence: TGTGCCAGCAGGGACAGAGAGAACACTGAAGCTTTCTTT. Translated: CASRDRENTEAFF.

This clone was seen just once. The chain combines TRBV10-2 with TRBJ2-3; the match to TRBD2 covers 13 bases. J gave up 4 bases and V 9 bases, and 4 bases lay outside the gene matches. Germline V lookup: CDR1 WSHSY, CDR2 SAAADI. There are 14 residues in the CDR3. The CDR3 sequence: CASTSGRASDTQYF. In DNA, the CDR3 is TGCGCCAGTACTAGCGGGAGGGCCTCAGATACGCAGTATTTT.

This clone appeared a few times. CDR3 DNA sequence: TGTGCCAGCAGTGAAGCCCTAATGGGGAGTAATAGCAATCAGCCCCAGCATTTT. Protein product: CASSEALMGSNSNQPQHF. The V gene is TRBV6-1, the J gene TRBJ1-5; no definite D call. Germline V lookup: CDR1 MNHNS, CDR2 SASEGT. Trimming took off 0 bases at V and 0 bases at J, with 15 bases between the two ends. The CDR3 extends over 18 amino acids.

The V call is TRBV9, the J call TRBJ1-2; 7 nucleotides match TRBD1. V was clipped by 3 bases and J by 0 bases; unmatched bases: 5. The CDR3 totals 15 residues. Germline CDR1 reads SGDLS; CDR2 reads YYNGEE. The DNA for the CDR3 is TGTGCCAGCAGCGCCGCGGGACAGACTAACTATGGCTACACCTTC. This gives the protein CASSAAGQTNYGYTF. The variable domain in full, with the rest retrieved from reference TRBV9 and TRBJ1-2, is DSGVTQTPKHLITATGQRVTLRCSPRSGDLSVYWYQQSLDQGLQFLIQYYNGEERAKGNILERFSAQQFPDLHSELNLSSLELGDSALYFCASSAAGQTNYGYTFGSGTRLTVV.

The chain carries TRBV7-9 and TRBJ1-2; D perhaps matches TRBD1 (6 bases). CDR1 SEHNR and CDR2 FQNEAQ come from the germline V gene (reference sequence). The length of the CDR3 is 15 residues. Trimming left V 3 bases short and J 5 bases short, with 16 bases between. This CDR3 is CASSFAAGVIYGYTF. CDR3 sequence (DNA): TGTGCCAGCAGCTTCGCCGCAGGGGTGATTTATGGCTACACCTTC.

The chain recombines TRBV5-5 with TRBJ1-2, with D uncertain. Germline V gene lookup returns CDR1 SGHKS and CDR2 YYEKEE (reference sequence). Trimming took off 0 bases at V and 0 bases at J, with 12 bases between the two ends. This CDR3 has 16 residues. CDR3 in DNA: TGTGCCAGCAGCTTGGGGGAGTTTGCCTCTAACTATGGCTACACCTTC. It translates to CASSLGEFASNYGYTF.

This clone was seen only once. The V gene is TRBV19, the J gene TRBJ1-2; no firm D call. Trimming pared 9 bases from V and 3 bases from J, leaving 11 bases between. Germline V gene lookup returns CDR1 LNHDA and CDR2 SQIVND (reference sequence). The CDR3 covers 12 residues. The CDR3: CASATGDYGYTF. The CDR3 nucleotides read TGTGCCAGCGCAACGGGCGACTATGGCTACACCTTC.

The V call is TRBV6-1, the J call TRBJ1-3; D ambiguous. V was shortened by 3 bases and J by 0 bases, with 9 bases between the two germline ends. This CDR3 comprises 15 residues. Germline V gene lookup returns CDR1 MNHNS and CDR2 SASEGT. DNA of the CDR3: TGTGCCAGCAGTGATATGGTGTACTCTGGAAACACCATATATTTT. Its protein product is CASSDMVYSGNTIYF.